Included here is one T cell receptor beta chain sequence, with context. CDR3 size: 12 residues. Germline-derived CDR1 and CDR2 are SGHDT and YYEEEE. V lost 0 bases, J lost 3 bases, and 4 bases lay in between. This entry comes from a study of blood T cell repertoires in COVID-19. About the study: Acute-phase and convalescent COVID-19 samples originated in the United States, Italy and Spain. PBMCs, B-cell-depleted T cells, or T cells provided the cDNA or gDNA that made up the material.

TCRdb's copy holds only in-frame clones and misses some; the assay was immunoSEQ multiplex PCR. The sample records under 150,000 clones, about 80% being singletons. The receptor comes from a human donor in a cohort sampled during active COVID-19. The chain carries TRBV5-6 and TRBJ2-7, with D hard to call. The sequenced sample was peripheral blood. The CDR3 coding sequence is TGTGCCAGCAGCTTGGGAGTCTACGAGCAGTACTTC. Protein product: CASSLGVYEQYF.